This TCR beta chain was identified in a study of CD8 T cells in ankylosing spondylitis. Details on this clonotype: What it binds is not known. Compared with germline, one end of the junction differs, possibly owing to a read error.

CDR1 and CDR2 from the germline V gene are SSHAT and FNYEAQ (reference sequence). The CDR3 runs to 15 residues. General study points: Past studies reported some motif variants in reactive arthritis synovial fluid and blood. Disease-linked clones were reportedly significantly enriched in matched ankylosing spondylitis synovial fluid. Ankylosing spondylitis blood appeared to be characterized by a TCR beta motif of under 10 highly homologous variants.

In making TCR beta libraries, quantitative 5'-RACE with molecular barcodes was used. Each CDR3 protein is one row after TCRdb ran MiXCR on the 5' RACE reads. The sample holds 670,000 or so distinct CDR3 sequences, roughly 19% seen once. This clonotype was sampled from a male donor with ankylosing spondylitis. The V gene is TRBV7-7, the J gene TRBJ2-1; D is ambiguous. What was sequenced was blood, either unsorted or a sorted T cell fraction (not recorded which). The CDR3 protein is CASSPSGQLFNEQFF. CDR3 DNA sequence: TGTGCTAGCAGCCCTTCGGGCCAACTTTTCAATGAGCAGTTCTTC.